The next 31 T cell receptor beta chains were all read from a single sample in a study of blood T cell repertoires in COVID-19. Using immunoSEQ multiplex PCR, the repertoire was profiled, and TCRdb retains in-frame clones only, with some absent. The table includes hundreds of thousands of clones, about nine tenths detected once. Sequenced sample: peripheral blood. These receptors were obtained from a woman under 40 with COVID-19, enrolled during active disease.

The chain links TRBV6-6 to TRBJ1-4; possibly TRBD1 for D (6 bases). From germline, CDR1 is MNHNY and CDR2 SVGAGI (reference sequence). V was cut by 2 bases and J by 4 bases, with 14 bases left in between. This CDR3 region has 16 residues. CDR3 protein: CASSYVLAGDNEKLFF. The CDR3 nucleotides are TGTGCCAGCAGTTACGTTTTGGCAGGGGATAATGAAAAACTGTTTTTT.

The chain recombines TRBV29-1 with TRBJ2-3; unclear D gene. This CDR3 contains 13 residues. CDR1 and CDR2 (germline): SQVTM, ANQGSEA. V was shortened by 0 bases and J by 0 bases, with 4 bases between the two germline ends. CDR3 region: CSVEDQSTDTQYF. DNA for the CDR3: TGCAGCGTTGAAGATCAAAGCACAGATACGCAGTATTTT.

The chain couples TRBV27 to TRBJ2-2; D might be TRBD2 (5 bases). There are 12 residues in the CDR3. The V end was cut by 2 bases, the J end by 9 bases, with 7 bases between. Germline CDR1 is MNHEY and CDR2 is SMNVEV (reference sequence). The CDR3 coding sequence is TGTGCCAGCAGTTTACGGGGTTGGGAGCTGTTTTTT. Encoded protein: CASSLRGWELFF.

Written as DNA, the CDR3 is TGTGCCACCAGCAGGGAGCTAGGATTAGCCAAAAACATTCAGTACTTC. Residues: CATSRELGLAKNIQYF. The J gene is TRBJ2-4, the V gene TRBV15; no reliable D call. This CDR3 has 16 amino acids. Germline CDR1 is LNHNV and CDR2 is YYDKDF (reference sequence). V dropped 3 bases and J dropped 0 bases, with 12 bases sitting between them.

The CDR3 region has the DNA TGTGCCAGCAGCGTACCGTCCAGGGCTGGCATTCAGTACTTC. Translating it yields CASSVPSRAGIQYF. The V and J genes are TRBV9 and TRBJ2-4, with a weak D call TRBD1 (5 bases). CDR1 is SGDLS and CDR2 is YYNGEE in the germline V gene. The V end was cut by 1 base, the J end by 9 bases, with 14 bases between. This CDR3 is built from 14 residues. Full variable domain (missing parts from reference TRBV9 and TRBJ2-4): DSGVTQTPKHLITATGQRVTLRCSPRSGDLSVYWYQQSLDQGLQFLIQYYNGEERAKGNILERFSAQQFPDLHSELNLSSLELGDSALYFCASSVPSRAGIQYFGAGTRLSVL.

This rearrangement joins TRBV20-1 to TRBJ1-2; 7 bases are shared with TRBD1. Germline values: CDR1 DFQATT, CDR2 SNEGSKA (reference sequence). The CDR3 has 11 residues. Unmatched junction bases numbered 3, after V lost 4 bases and J lost 7 bases. Here the CDR3 DNA reads TGCAGTGCTACTACAGGGGCTGGCTACACCTTC. Protein sequence: CSATTGAGYTF.

This clone was seen only once. The chain joins TRBV3-1 (or the pseudogene TRBV3-2) to TRBJ1-6; 10 bases agree with TRBD1. The CDR3 is 14 residues long. Germline-derived CDR1 and CDR2 are LGHDT and YNNKEL (reference sequence). Trimming at V came to 1 base and at J to 9 bases, leaving 0 bases not matched to a gene. CDR3 in DNA: TGTGCCAGCAGCCAAGGACAGGGGGCTTCACCCCTCCACTTT. It codes for CASSQGQGASPLHF.

The chain couples TRBV28 to TRBJ1-2; weak D call: TRBD1 (5 bases). Germline assignment: CDR1 MDHEN and CDR2 SYDVKM. V was shortened by 3 bases and J by 8 bases, with 13 bases between the two germline ends. The CDR3 sequence is 13 residues long. CDR3: CASSLGGSHGYTF. In nucleotides, the CDR3 is TGTGCCAGCAGTTTGGGGGGTAGCCACGGCTACACCTTC.

V usage is TRBV7-9 and J usage is TRBJ1-1; D uncertain. The CDR3 loop spans 14 amino acids. Trimming took 7 bases from V and 4 from J, leaving 16 bases between them. The V gene's germline CDR1 is SEHNR and CDR2 FQNEAQ (reference sequence). Here the CDR3 DNA reads TGTGCCAGCATCATCCCCGGAGCTGGCACTGAAGCTTTCTTT. Its protein product is CASIIPGAGTEAFF. The variable domain in full, with the rest retrieved from reference TRBV7-9 and TRBJ1-1, is DTGVSQNPRHKITKRGQNVTFRCDPISEHNRLYWYRQTLGQGPEFLTYFQNEAQLEKSRLLSDRFSAERPKGSFSTLEIQRTEQGDSAMYLCASIIPGAGTEAFFGQGTRLTVV.

Concerning this clone itself: This CDR3 is also generated by other DNA sequences in the sample. The chain uses TRBV5-1 and TRBJ1-6, with D tentatively TRBD1 (5 bases). This CDR3 is built from 14 residues. Germline loops: CDR1 SGHRS, CDR2 YFSETQ. The V and J ends lost 4 bases and 7 bases respectively, with 12 bases between them. CDR3 region: CASSLRQGNSPLHF. The CDR3 DNA follows: TGCGCCAGCAGCCTCCGGCAGGGAAATTCACCCCTCCACTTT.

This chain connects TRBV6-1 to TRBJ1-4, with a possible D match to TRBD1 (6 bases). The germline CDR1 and CDR2 sequences are MNHNS and SASEGT. Trimming shortened V by 1 base and J by 0 bases, and 9 bases separated the two germline ends. The CDR3 contains 16 residues. The CDR3 DNA sequence: TGTGCCAGCAGTGAAGGACAGGAACCAACTAATGAAAAACTGTTTTTT. This sequence encodes CASSEGQEPTNEKLFF.

The chain links TRBV6-6 to TRBJ2-2, with D unclear. This CDR3 comprises 14 residues. V lost 4 bases, J lost 4 bases, and 10 bases lay in between. Germline V gives CDR1 MNHNY, CDR2 SVGAGI (reference sequence). This CDR3 is CASSLRSGTGELFF. The CDR3 DNA reads as TGTGCCAGCAGTTTGCGTTCTGGCACCGGGGAGCTGTTTTTT.

This chain uses TRBV5-5 with TRBJ1-5; D is perhaps TRBD1 (6 bases). The germline CDR1 and CDR2 sequences are SGHKS and YYEKEE (reference sequence). This CDR3 region has 14 residues. Between the trimmed V and J ends, which lost 6 bases and 3 bases, there was a span of 13 bases. The CDR3 coding sequence is TGTGCCAGCAAGCAGGGGTACGACAATCAGCCCCAGCATTTT. Translating it yields CASKQGYDNQPQHF.

This chain uses TRBV5-6 with TRBJ2-1; unclear D gene. Germline V CDR1 and CDR2: SGHDT, YYEEEE. V lost 0 bases to trimming and J lost 9 bases, with 10 bases between them. This CDR3 has 13 residues. As DNA, the CDR3 is TGTGCCAGCAGCTTGGCCGGCCCGGGTGAGCAGTTCTTC. Translation gives CASSLAGPGEQFF.

The J gene is TRBJ2-1, the V gene TRBV6-5, with 10 bases aligning to TRBD1. The CDR3 is made up of 15 amino acids. The germline CDR1 and CDR2 sequences are MNHEY and SVGAGI. Trimming removed 5 bases from V and 7 bases from J; junction bases left unmatched: 8. The CDR3 DNA reads TGTGCCAGCAGTCCCTCGACAGGGGGCCGAAATGAGCAGTTCTTC. Its translation: CASSPSTGGRNEQFF.

Remarks on this clone: Within the sample, other DNA sequences also encode this same CDR3. The V gene is TRBV9, the J gene TRBJ2-1; TRBD2 matches at 9 bases. The CDR3 contains 15 residues. V shed 2 bases and J 6 bases; nucleotides not matched to a gene: 6. Germline V lookup: CDR1 SGDLS, CDR2 YYNGEE. CDR3 DNA: TGTGCCAGCAGCGTTAGCGGGAGTCTTGGCAATGAGCAGTTCTTC. It codes for CASSVSGSLGNEQFF.

The chain carries TRBV3-1 (or the pseudogene TRBV3-2) and TRBJ1-6; D is perhaps TRBD1 (6 bases). The V end was cut by 4 bases, the J end by 11 bases, with 15 bases between. Germline V gene data show CDR1 as LGHDT and CDR2 as YNNKEL (reference sequence). The CDR3 extends over 14 amino acids. CDR3 bases: TGTGCCAGCAGCCGTGGACAGTCCCCGGCACCCCTCCACTTT. Translated, it gives CASSRGQSPAPLHF.

This rearrangement joins TRBV6-5 to TRBJ1-2, with 7 bases identical to TRBD1. Germline CDR1 MNHEY, CDR2 SVGAGI. V was clipped by 7 bases and J by 0 bases; unmatched bases: 8. This CDR3 is 15 amino acids long. The CDR3 coding sequence is TGTGCCAGCACCGAGGCAGGGGGAGCTAACTATGGCTACACCTTC. Protein product: CASTEAGGANYGYTF.

V is TRBV4-2 and J is TRBJ2-3; D is ambiguous. Trimming stripped 2 bases from V and 7 bases from J, with 7 bases between. The CDR3 runs 12 residues. Per the germline V gene, CDR1 is LGHNA and CDR2 is YNFKEQ. CDR3 protein: CASSQISNTQYF. The CDR3 DNA reads TGTGCCAGCAGCCAAATTTCCAATACGCAGTATTTT.

The chain combines TRBV7-9 with TRBJ1-2, with 8 bases aligning to TRBD1. The CDR3 totals 15 residues. V was clipped by 8 bases and J by 3 bases; unmatched bases: 11. The V gene's germline CDR1 is SEHNR and CDR2 FQNEAQ (reference sequence). The CDR3 is CASGGETGADYGYTF. CDR3 bases: TGTGCCAGCGGCGGGGAGACAGGGGCGGACTATGGCTACACCTTC.

This clone is a singleton in its sample. This sequence joins TRBV6-5 and TRBJ1-6, with a tentative D call TRBD1 (5 bases). This CDR3 comprises 15 residues. Germline lookup yields CDR1 MNHEY and CDR2 SVGAGI. V lost 5 bases to trimming and J lost 10 bases, with 18 bases between them. DNA for the CDR3: TGTGCCAGCAGTAAGGGACTTAACGTAGGGTCACCCCTCCACTTT. As protein: CASSKGLNVGSPLHF.

The V gene is TRBV5-1, the J gene TRBJ1-2; 7 nucleotides match TRBD1. The CDR3 is made up of 14 amino acids. Trimming took 4 bases from V and 4 from J; bases not matched to a gene: 7. Germline lookup yields CDR1 SGHRS and CDR2 YFSETQ. This CDR3 is CASSPGQGVYGYTF. In nucleotides, the CDR3 is TGCGCCAGCAGCCCCGGGCAGGGGGTCTATGGCTACACCTTC.

The genes are TRBV2 and TRBJ1-1; D perhaps matches TRBD1 (5 bases). V lost 5 bases and J 4 bases, leaving 14 bases between the germline ends. Per germline, CDR1 SNHLY and CDR2 FYNNEI. The CDR3 runs 14 residues. CDR3 amino acids: CASSPGRGVTEAFF. In DNA form, the CDR3 reads TGTGCCAGCAGTCCTGGACGGGGGGTCACTGAAGCTTTCTTT.

The CDR3: CASMNLGALYEQYF. DNA for the CDR3: TGTGCCAGCATGAACCTAGGCGCGCTCTACGAGCAGTACTTC. The V call is TRBV6-4, the J call TRBJ2-7; the D is unclear. Germline V gene sequence: CDR1 MRHNA, CDR2 SNTAGT. V lost 7 bases and J lost 3, with 16 bases in between. The CDR3 extends over 14 amino acids.

The chain carries TRBV29-1 and TRBJ1-4, with D possibly being TRBD1 (5 bases). The CDR3 is 14 amino acids. V was trimmed by 4 bases and J by 5 bases, leaving 14 bases between them. The germline gives CDR1 SQVTM, CDR2 ANQGSEA. The CDR3 sequence: CSVGALGLNEKLFF. CDR3 coding DNA: TGCAGCGTTGGGGCCCTGGGACTCAATGAAAAACTGTTTTTT.

The V gene is TRBV7-3, the J gene TRBJ2-1, with D perhaps matching TRBD1 (6 bases). V lost 5 bases and J lost 9, with 11 bases in between. Germline values: CDR1 SGHTA, CDR2 FQGTGA. CDR3 length equals 12 residues. The CDR3 sequence is CASSHRAGEQFF. CDR3 bases: TGTGCCAGCAGCCACAGGGCCGGTGAGCAGTTCTTC.

The CDR3 region is CATGLAGVRETQYF. The CDR3 coding sequence is TGTGCCACCGGACTAGCGGGAGTGAGGGAGACCCAGTACTTC. The V and J genes are TRBV28 and TRBJ2-5; 13 bases are shared with TRBD2. This CDR3 has 14 residues. Germline V gene sequence: CDR1 MDHEN, CDR2 SYDVKM. Losses at the gene ends were 10 bases for V and 5 bases for J; bases not matched to a gene: 7.

The chain is built from TRBV5-1 and TRBJ2-5; possibly TRBD1 for D (5 bases). CDR1 is SGHRS, CDR2 YFSETQ, per germline. This CDR3 has 14 residues. V was pared by 3 bases and J by 2 bases, with 11 bases between. In DNA form, the CDR3 reads TGCGCCAGCAGCTCCTACAGGCCTCAAGAGACCCAGTACTTC. Translation: CASSSYRPQETQYF. Supplemented by reference TRBV5-1 and TRBJ2-5, the full variable domain reads KAGVTQTPRYLIKTRGQQVTLSCSPISGHRSVSWYQQTPGQGLQFLFEYFSETQRNKGNFPGRFSGRQFSNSRSEMNVSTLELGDSALYLCASSSYRPQETQYFGPGTRLLVL.

This chain connects TRBV27 to TRBJ2-3; D is ambiguous. CDR1 is MNHEY and CDR2 is SMNVEV in the germline V gene (reference sequence). The CDR3 totals 15 residues. The V and J ends lost 5 bases and 0 bases respectively, with 12 bases between them. The CDR3 DNA reads TGTGCCAGCAGTAAGGAGCAGTCTAGCACAGATACGCAGTATTTT. It codes for CASSKEQSSTDTQYF.

This clone has only a few counts. This chain uses TRBV10-3 with TRBJ2-7; 7 nucleotides match TRBD1. Germline V gives CDR1 ENHRY, CDR2 SYGVKD. The CDR3 loop spans 15 amino acids. J was trimmed by 0 bases and V by 5 bases; bases with no gene match: 7. CDR3 protein: CAISSGQSNSYEQYF. Written as DNA, the CDR3 is TGTGCCATCAGTTCGGGACAGAGTAACTCCTACGAGCAGTACTTC.

The rearrangement uses TRBV12-3 or TRBV12-4 and TRBJ1-2; unclear D gene. CDR3 length: 13 amino acids. Trimming pared 6 bases from V and 8 bases from J, leaving 16 bases between. CDR3 loop: CASSPRGGWGYTF. The DNA for the CDR3 is TGTGCCAGCAGCCCCCGGGGAGGTTGGGGCTACACCTTC.